These 32 T cell receptor beta chains came from one sample sequenced in a study of glioma-infiltrating T cells. Amplification of TCR alpha and beta CDR3 regions from RNA used iRepertoire nested multiplex PCR. TCRdb reprocessed the multiplex PCR reads via MiXCR and lists one record per CDR3 protein. The sample lists about 2,500 distinct CDR3 sequences; approximately 69% were seen once. Input material: glioma tissue, nonneoplastic brain tissue, or PBMCs (not recorded which). The origin of the receptors is a human donor with low-grade glioma or glioblastoma, undergoing nonglioma brain surgery, or in good health (not recorded which).

By share, this clonotype counts as medium-sized. The chain carries TRBV14 and TRBJ2-7, with a possible D match to TRBD2 (5 bases). V was cut by 6 bases and J by 1 base, with 16 bases left in between. CDR1 and CDR2 (germline): SGHDN, FVKESK. The CDR3 totals 15 residues. The chain's CDR3 is CASSRGSDLSYEQYV. The CDR3 DNA sequence: TGTGCCAGCAGTCGAGGGTCTGATTTATCCTACGAGCAGTACGTC.

This sequence joins TRBV18 and TRBJ1-3, with TRBD1 identical over 8 bases. CDR1 and CDR2 from the germline V gene are KGHSH and LQKENI. This CDR3 has 17 amino acids. J was trimmed by 0 bases and V by 11 bases; bases with no gene match: 15. This CDR3 reads CASPTGQGPNSGNTIYF. The CDR3 nucleotides are TGTGCCTCACCTACTGGACAGGGACCGAACTCTGGAAACACCATATATTTT.

By share of the sample, this clonotype is large. The gene calls are TRBV4-3 and TRBJ2-7, with a weak D call TRBD2 (6 bases). The CDR3 is made up of 14 amino acids. Trimming removed 0 bases from V and 3 bases from J, with 9 bases in between. Germline V CDR1 and CDR2: LGHNA, YSLEER. The DNA of the CDR3 is TGCGCCAGCAGCCAAGAAAAGGGAGGCTACGAGCAGTACGTC. Residues: CASSQEKGGYEQYV.

The CDR3 is CASSYSSRQSAFF. The CDR3, as DNA: TGTGCCAGCAGTTACTCGAGTAGACAGTCCGCTTTCTTT. The rearrangement joins TRBV6-6 to TRBJ1-1, with D maybe TRBD1 (5 bases). This CDR3 comprises 13 residues. Per germline, CDR1 MNHNY and CDR2 SVGAGI (reference sequence). Trimming stripped 0 bases from V and 11 bases from J, with 13 bases between.

This sequence joins TRBV29-1 and TRBJ1-2; 7 bases match TRBD1. Germline CDR1 reads SQVTM; CDR2 reads ANQGSEA. The V gene end was trimmed by 4 bases and the J gene end by 7 bases; junction bases not matched to a gene: 12. The CDR3 has 14 residues. CDR3 sequence (DNA): TGCAGCGTTGTGGTAACAGGGGTAGGATCTGGCTACACCTTC. Translating it yields CSVVVTGVGSGYTF.

A remark on this clonotype: One end of the junction fails to match germline, which may point to a read error. The chain carries TRBV20-1 and TRBJ1-5; D is unclear. From germline, CDR1 is DFQATT and CDR2 SNEGSKA (reference sequence). The CDR3 runs to 15 residues. The CDR3 DNA reads TGCAGTGCTAGCCCACCCGGGCCCAGCAATCACCCCCCGCATTTT. Encoded protein: CSASPPGPSNHPPHF.

To note about this clonotype: A junction end diverges from the germline sequence, so it may reflect a read error. This chain links TRBV9 with TRBJ2-1, with 8 bases lining up with TRBD1. The CDR3 spans 13 residues. The germline V gene encodes CDR1 SGDLS and CDR2 YYNGEE. The CDR3 nucleotides are TGCGCCAACTCTAGACAGGGGAACAATGAGCAGTTCTTC. Its protein product is CANSRQGNNEQFF.

Concerning this clonotype itself: One end of the junction varies from germline; a read error may be responsible. This chain joins TRBV6-6 and TRBJ2-1, with D perhaps matching TRBD1 or TRBD2 (5 bases each). Germline CDR1 and CDR2: MNHNY and SVGAGI (reference sequence). The CDR3 covers 13 residues. The CDR3 bases are TGTGCCAGCGGAGGCCTGGGACGGGATGAGCAATTCTTC. Encoded protein: CASGGLGRDEQFF.

The CDR3 bases are TGCGCCAGCAGCCAAGCAGGGGATAGAGGCTACACCTTC. It is translated as CASSQAGDRGYTF. The V and J genes are TRBV4-1 and TRBJ1-2; the D gene is possibly TRBD1 (6 bases). This CDR3 contains 13 residues. Trimming left V 1 base short and J 8 bases short, with 11 bases between. The V gene's germline CDR1 is MGHRA and CDR2 YSYEKL.

The genes are TRBV15 and TRBJ2-3; D might be TRBD2 (5 bases). Germline V gene data show CDR1 as LNHNV and CDR2 as YYDKDF (reference sequence). V was cut by 5 bases and J by 3 bases, with 6 bases left in between. This CDR3 has 12 amino acids. The CDR3 coding sequence is TGTGCCACCAGCGGGAGAACAGATACGCAGTATTTT. As protein: CATSGRTDTQYF.

A remark on this clonotype: It is likely a read error, because the conserved phenylalanine at the end of the CDR3 is missing. This chain uses TRBV6-1 with TRBJ1-1; D is uncertain. Trimming pared 7 bases from V and 5 bases from J, leaving 23 bases between. This CDR3 region has 16 residues. Germline CDR1 is MNHNS and CDR2 is SASEGT. The CDR3 sequence: CASNYRTVGVVTEAFL. The DNA for the CDR3 is TGTGCCAGCAATTATAGGACCGTTGGGGTGGTAACTGAAGCTTTCCTT.

This clonotype appeared once. The conserved final phenylalanine or tryptophan is absent from the CDR3, which likely points to a read error. J is TRBJ2-3 and V is TRBV29-1; no clear D. Per the germline V gene, CDR1 is SQVTM and CDR2 is ANQGSEA. The CDR3 spans 13 residues. This CDR3 is CSIDDGLQDTQYL. The CDR3 nucleotides read TGCAGCATTGACGACGGGTTGCAAGATACGCAGTATCTT.

As for this clonotype: A read error may produce the germline difference seen at one junction end. The chain uses TRBV6-1 and TRBJ2-2; weak D call: TRBD2 (5 bases). Germline assignment: CDR1 MNHNS and CDR2 SASEGT. This CDR3 spans 13 amino acids. DNA for the CDR3: TGTGCCAGCAGGTGGGGAGCCGCCGGGGAGCTCTTTTTT. Translation gives CASRWGAAGELFF.

In this sample, this clonotype turned up once. The chain recombines TRBV6-2 or TRBV6-3 with TRBJ2-3; D may be TRBD1 or TRBD2 (6 bases each). Trimming stripped 5 bases from V and 3 bases from J, with 15 bases between. The CDR3 is 15 amino acids. CDR1 and CDR2 from the germline V gene are MNHEY and SVGEGT. The CDR3 loop is CASSASPGATDTQYF. CDR3 sequence (DNA): TGTGCCAGCAGTGCAAGTCCGGGGGCGACAGATACGCAGTATTTT.

About this clonotype: An end of the junction does not agree with germline; a read error may underlie this. The chain uses TRBV27 and TRBJ1-2, with D tentatively TRBD1 (6 bases). The CDR3 spans 16 residues. CDR1 and CDR2 (germline): MNHEY, SMNVEV (reference sequence). CDR3 coding DNA: TGTGCCAGCAGTTTATCACATTCAGGGGTAGGATCCGCCCCCCCCTTC. Residues: CASSLSHSGVGSAPPF.

As to this clonotype: A read error may account for a junction end that differs from germline. V is TRBV9 and J is TRBJ2-5; 7 nucleotides align to TRBD2. This CDR3 spans 15 amino acids. Germline assignment: CDR1 SGDLS and CDR2 YYNGEE. DNA of the CDR3: TGTGCCAGCAGCCCCCCAGCGGGACGGCAAGAGCCCCAGTACTTC. Translating gives CASSPPAGRQEPQYF.

This clonotype has more than one count but fewer than ten. This chain joins TRBV20-1 and TRBJ1-6, with TRBD1 as a possible D gene (5 bases). CDR1 DFQATT and CDR2 SNEGSKA come from the germline V gene (reference sequence). The CDR3 covers 15 residues. With 7 bases removed from V and 8 bases from J, the gap between germline ends came to 21 bases. The CDR3 nucleotides are TGCAGTGTTGTGTCGGCAGGGAATTTCGATTCACCCCTCCACTTT. Amino acids: CSVVSAGNFDSPLHF.

V is TRBV7-9 and J is TRBJ1-2; 11 nucleotides agree with TRBD1. CDR3 size: 14 residues. Germline V gives CDR1 SEHNR, CDR2 FQNEAQ (reference sequence). The trim removed 6 bases at V and 8 bases at J, leaving 8 bases unmatched. In nucleotides, the CDR3 is TGTGCCAGCAGTACTGGACAGGGGGCACGGGGCTACACCTTC. Amino acids: CASSTGQGARGYTF.

To note about this clonotype: A read error may account for a junction end that differs from germline. The genes are TRBV19 and TRBJ1-5; D remains unclear. CDR1 is LNHDA, CDR2 SQIVND, per germline (reference sequence). The length of the CDR3 is 14 residues. The CDR3 protein is CSRRKGERNQPQHF. The CDR3 DNA sequence: TGTTCCAGGCGCAAAGGAGAGAGAAATCAGCCCCAGCATTTT.

The rearrangement joins TRBV20-1 to TRBJ2-1; 8 bases agree with TRBD2. Trimming removed 0 bases from V and 9 bases from J; junction bases left unmatched: 4. This CDR3 spans 13 amino acids. From germline, CDR1 is DFQATT and CDR2 SNEGSKA (reference sequence). The CDR3 region is CSARDTTSGEQFF. The DNA for the CDR3 is TGCAGTGCTAGAGATACCACTAGCGGTGAGCAGTTCTTC.

The chain employs TRBV6-2 or TRBV6-3 and TRBJ2-7; 12 bases agree with TRBD1. The germline CDR1 and CDR2 sequences are MNHEY and SVGEGT. This CDR3 has 17 amino acids. As DNA, the CDR3 is TGTACCAGCAGTTACAGCCGGGACAGGGGGCAAGGGTACGAGCAGTACGTA. Encoded protein: CTSSYSRDRGQGYEQYV.

Within the sample, this clonotype is medium-sized. The chain joins TRBV30 to TRBJ2-7; 7 nucleotides match TRBD1. The CDR3 has 14 amino acids. CDR1 GTSNPN and CDR2 SVGIG come from the germline V gene (reference sequence). Trimming cost V 2 bases and J 5 bases; bases outside gene matches: 9. CDR3 in amino acids: CAWSSGQGVDEQYF. The CDR3 nucleotides read TGTGCCTGGAGTTCGGGGCAGGGGGTTGACGAGCAGTACTTC.

V and J are TRBV6-2 or TRBV6-3 and TRBJ2-7; TRBD2 agrees at 7 bases. The CDR3 has 17 amino acids. Germline V CDR1 and CDR2: MNHEY, SVGEGT. CDR3 residues: CTSSYTRDGGKGYEQYV. DNA for the CDR3: TGTACCAGCAGTTACACCCGGGACGGGGGGAAAGGGTACGAGCAGTACGTC.

Turning to this clonotype: The junction departs from the called germline gene at one end, perhaps through a read error. V usage is TRBV7-7 and J usage is TRBJ2-1; 7 bases align to TRBD2. The CDR3 runs to 13 residues. The germline gives CDR1 SSHAT, CDR2 FNYEAQ (reference sequence). The CDR3 spells CASSFTKRGEQFF. The DNA of the CDR3 is TGTGCTAGCAGCTTTACGAAGCGGGGCGAGCAGTTCTTC.

This clonotype counts as large (0.1 to 1%). This chain links TRBV10-3 with TRBJ2-1; 8 bases match TRBD2. The J segment lost 8 bases and the V segment lost 5 bases, leaving 11 bases of the junction unmatched. The CDR3 spans 15 residues. CDR1 is ENHRY and CDR2 is SYGVKD in the germline V gene. The CDR3 reads CAISRTSGKRDEQFF. CDR3 DNA sequence: TGTGCCATCAGTAGAACTAGCGGAAAAAGGGATGAGCAGTTCTTC.

This clonotype showed up many times. Being one base from a much bigger clone, this may be a read error. Here the CDR3 omits its conserved ending phenylalanine or tryptophan, so a read error is the likely source. The J gene is TRBJ1-3, the V gene TRBV4-1, with unresolved D. CDR3 size: 17 residues. CDR1 MGHRA and CDR2 YSYEKL come from the germline V gene. This CDR3 is CASSQLLTAGSENTIYL. In DNA, the CDR3 is TGCGCCAGCAGCCAACTTTTGACCGCCGGCTCTGAAAACACCATATATTTA.

The chain uses TRBV6-2 or TRBV6-3 and TRBJ1-2, with 7 bases aligning to TRBD1. V gave up 11 bases and J gave up 8 bases; unmatched junction bases: 14. The CDR3 is 13 amino acids. The germline V gene encodes CDR1 MNHEY and CDR2 SVGEGT. CDR3 region: CAGGYWDSEGYTF. The CDR3, as DNA: TGTGCCGGCGGCTACTGGGACAGTGAAGGCTACACCTTC.

Of note for this clonotype: A read error may produce the germline difference seen at one junction end. This chain joins TRBV6-2 or TRBV6-3 and TRBJ2-2; perhaps D is TRBD1 or TRBD2 (5 bases each). The CDR3 is 12 residues long. Germline assignment: CDR1 MNHEY and CDR2 SVGEGT. The CDR3 DNA reads TGTGCCAGCGGGGGAGCCACCAGGGAGCTGTTTTTT. Protein sequence: CASGGATRELFF.

The genes are TRBV11-2 and TRBJ2-4; D tentatively reads TRBD1 or TRBD2 (5 bases each). This CDR3 has 10 amino acids. CDR1 SGHAT and CDR2 FQNNGV come from the germline V gene. Trimming cost V 5 bases and J 11 bases, with 7 bases left between them. This CDR3 reads CASSPGLQYF. In nucleotides, the CDR3 is TGTGCCAGCAGCCCGGGACTTCAGTACTTC.

The J gene is TRBJ1-1, the V gene TRBV6-2 or TRBV6-3; D is unresolved. Germline V gives CDR1 MNHEY, CDR2 SVGEGT. V dropped 4 bases and J dropped 6 bases, with 12 bases sitting between them. The CDR3 has 13 amino acids. The DNA of the CDR3 is TGTGCCAGCAGTTGGTCCACGACCCCTGAAGCTTTCTTT. Translating gives CASSWSTTPEAFF.

The genes are TRBV2 and TRBJ2-7, with 7 nucleotides matching TRBD2. The V gene's germline CDR1 is SNHLY and CDR2 FYNNEI. The CDR3 runs 15 residues. V shed 5 bases and J 3 bases; nucleotides not matched to a gene: 10. CDR3 region: CASSPSGGALYEQYF. In DNA form, the CDR3 reads TGTGCCAGCAGTCCTAGCGGAGGGGCGCTCTACGAGCAGTACTTC.

This clonotype was observed at least ten times. The V call is TRBV20-1, the J call TRBJ2-1; 11 nucleotides agree with TRBD2. The better agreement between TRBJ2-3 and the DNA end casts doubt on the J call. Germline lookup yields CDR1 DFQATT and CDR2 SNEGSKA (reference sequence). This CDR3 spans 15 amino acids. The CDR3 nucleotides are TGCAGTGCTAGCAGCCGGGGACTAGCGGACAATGAGCAGTATTTT. As protein: CSASSRGLADNEQYF.